Below are 31 T cell receptor beta chains sequenced from a single sample in a study of blood T cell repertoires in COVID-19. Here immunoSEQ multiplex PCR was the method, and the copy in TCRdb shows in-frame clones only, minus some. The sample lists about 150,000 clones, over 70% occurring once. The material sequenced was peripheral blood. These receptors were collected from a man in his 60s with acute or convalescent COVID-19.

This chain uses TRBV6-4 with TRBJ2-1; 9 positions match TRBD2. V was pared by 3 bases and J by 10 bases, with 7 bases of the junction left unmatched. The CDR3 sequence is 14 residues long. Per the germline V gene, CDR1 is MRHNA and CDR2 is SNTAGT. The CDR3 sequence is CASSEGGRAEEQFF. CDR3 sequence (DNA): TGTGCCAGCAGTGAGGGCGGGAGGGCCGAAGAGCAGTTCTTC.

The chain is built from TRBV4-2 and TRBJ2-5, with 16 bases fitting TRBD2. CDR3 length: 16 residues. The germline gives CDR1 LGHNA, CDR2 YNFKEQ. V trimming: 5 bases; J trimming: 5 bases; junction bases outside the gene matches: 5. This chain's CDR3 is CASSEGLAGGRETQYF. The CDR3 DNA follows: TGTGCCAGCAGCGAGGGACTAGCGGGGGGGCGTGAGACCCAGTACTTC.

V and J are TRBV19 and TRBJ1-2; possibly TRBD1 for D (5 bases). Deletions cut 4 bases from V and 1 base from J, with 13 bases between. Germline lookup yields CDR1 LNHDA and CDR2 SQIVND (reference sequence). CDR3 length: 15 amino acids. The CDR3 DNA reads as TGTGCCAGTAGTACCTATGGACACAATAACTATGGCTACACCTTC. Protein: CASSTYGHNNYGYTF.

This clone was picked up a small number of times. The J gene is TRBJ2-1, the V gene TRBV11-2; 13 nucleotides line up with TRBD2. The ends lost 5 bases at V and 4 bases at J; junction bases unmatched: 2. Germline CDR1 and CDR2: SGHAT and FQNNGV. The CDR3 consists of 15 residues. DNA for the CDR3: TGTGCCAGCAGCCCGGGACTAGCGGGGTACAATGAGCAGTTCTTC. Translating it yields CASSPGLAGYNEQFF.

The rearrangement joins TRBV7-2 to TRBJ2-2; 10 bases are shared with TRBD2. V lost 5 bases, J lost 2 bases, and 5 bases stayed unmatched. The CDR3 extends over 16 amino acids. Germline loops: CDR1 SGHTA, CDR2 FQGNSA. This CDR3 is CASSPASGGNTGELFF. The CDR3 bases are TGTGCCAGCAGCCCTGCTAGCGGGGGTAACACCGGGGAGCTGTTTTTT.

The chain combines TRBV24-1 with TRBJ2-7, with 12 bases aligning to TRBD1. This CDR3 contains 16 residues. Germline V gene lookup returns CDR1 KGHDR and CDR2 SFDVKD. The junction had 5 bases not matched to a gene; V was cut back by 4 bases and J by 2 bases. The CDR3 loop reads CATSDAGTGGPYEQYF. In DNA, the CDR3 is TGTGCCACCAGTGACGCCGGGACAGGGGGCCCCTACGAGCAGTACTTC.

The chain carries TRBV7-6 and TRBJ2-1, with 9 bases identical to TRBD1. Germline V CDR1 and CDR2: SGHVS, FNYEAQ. The CDR3 extends over 15 amino acids. With V trimmed by 5 bases and J by 4 bases, 6 bases remained unmatched. The CDR3: CASSVGTGTYNEQFF. The DNA for the CDR3 is TGTGCCAGCAGCGTCGGGACAGGGACTTACAATGAGCAGTTCTTC.

V usage is TRBV19 and J usage is TRBJ1-5, with 7 positions matching TRBD1. The CDR3 spans 13 residues. Germline-derived CDR1 and CDR2 are LNHDA and SQIVND (reference sequence). The trim removed 5 bases at V and 7 bases at J, leaving 5 bases unmatched. The CDR3 DNA is TGTGCCAGTAGTGGCGCAGGGGGGCAGCCCCAGCATTTT. Translated: CASSGAGGQPQHF.

V gene TRBV6-1 combines with J gene TRBJ1-6; D uncertain. Germline assignment: CDR1 MNHNS and CDR2 SASEGT. This CDR3 has 14 residues. Deletions cut 2 bases from V and 5 bases from J, with 7 bases between. CDR3 in DNA: TGTGCCAGCAGTGAATGGGAGAATAATTCACCCCTCCACTTT. Translation gives CASSEWENNSPLHF.

The chain joins TRBV5-1 to TRBJ2-2; TRBD1 might be the D (5 bases). This CDR3 region has 15 residues. Germline V gene sequence: CDR1 SGHRS, CDR2 YFSETQ. Deletions cut 2 bases from V and 0 bases from J, with 8 bases between. This CDR3 reads CASSFDRPNTGELFF. The CDR3, as DNA: TGCGCCAGCAGCTTTGACAGACCGAACACCGGGGAGCTGTTTTTT.

This clone was counted between two and nine times. The rearrangement links TRBV18 to TRBJ2-5, with TRBD2 matching 8 bases. With V trimmed by 3 bases and J by 7 bases, 10 bases remained unmatched. CDR3 length: 15 amino acids. Germline V CDR1 and CDR2: KGHSH, LQKENI. CDR3 DNA sequence: TGTGCCAGCTCACCTGGTAGCGGGGAGCTGGGGACCCAGTACTTC. Its protein product is CASSPGSGELGTQYF.

The J gene is TRBJ2-2, the V gene TRBV6-5; 7 bases agree with TRBD1. This CDR3 has 12 amino acids. V shed 6 bases, J shed 7 bases, and the junction held 2 bases outside the gene matches. Per germline, CDR1 MNHEY and CDR2 SVGAGI. The CDR3 here is CASRQGLGELFF. DNA for the CDR3: TGTGCCAGCAGACAGGGGCTCGGGGAGCTGTTTTTT.

The rearrangement uses TRBV19 and TRBJ2-5; 11 bases are shared with TRBD1. J lost 6 bases, V lost 1 base, and 7 bases had no gene match. CDR1 is LNHDA and CDR2 is SQIVND in the germline V gene (reference sequence). The CDR3 contains 16 residues. The CDR3 region is CASSIGGQGARQTQYF. The DNA for the CDR3 is TGTGCCAGTAGTATAGGCGGACAGGGGGCTCGGCAGACCCAGTACTTC.

V and J are TRBV5-4 and TRBJ2-1; 11 bases fit TRBD2. The CDR3 spans 15 residues. CDR1 is SGHNT, CDR2 YYREEE, per germline (reference sequence). V was pared by 5 bases and J by 5 bases, with 6 bases of the junction left unmatched. CDR3 in DNA: TGTGCCAGCAGACCCGGGACTAGCGGTAACAATGAGCAGTTCTTC. Protein product: CASRPGTSGNNEQFF.

The V and J genes are TRBV10-3 and TRBJ2-1; 13 nucleotides agree with TRBD2. J was trimmed by 8 bases and V by 4 bases; bases with no gene match: 5. The germline V gene has CDR1 ENHRY and CDR2 SYGVKD. The CDR3 runs to 15 residues. In nucleotides, the CDR3 is TGTGCCATCAGTGGGACTAGCGGGAGTTTAGATGAGCAGTTCTTC. Its protein product is CAISGTSGSLDEQFF.

The chain employs TRBV6-4 and TRBJ1-2; D is unclear. The CDR3 runs to 11 residues. Germline CDR1 MRHNA, CDR2 SNTAGT. V lost 2 bases to trimming and J lost 7 bases, with 5 bases between them. The CDR3 DNA is TGTGCCAGCAGTGACGGGCGTGGCTACACCTTC. This codes for CASSDGRGYTF.

The CDR3 region is CASSFGITSLYEQYF. CDR3 coding DNA: TGTGCCAGCAGCTTCGGTATAACTAGCCTCTACGAGCAGTACTTC. The chain has TRBV7-2 and TRBJ2-7; D possibly corresponds to TRBD2 (6 bases). The germline V and J ends were trimmed by 3 bases and 3 bases, with 15 bases remaining between them. The CDR3 covers 15 residues. CDR1 is SGHTA and CDR2 is FQGNSA in the germline V gene.

This clone has a single count. V usage is TRBV12-3 or TRBV12-4 and J usage is TRBJ1-5, with D unresolved. Trimming stripped 5 bases from V and 11 bases from J, with 10 bases between. The CDR3 consists of 11 residues. The DNA of the CDR3 is TGTGCCAGCAGTCAAGGCGGGGCCCAGCATTTT. It translates to CASSQGGAQHF.

This clone was seen a few times. The chain recombines TRBV4-3 with TRBJ1-6; D remains unclear. Between the trimmed V and J ends, which lost 4 bases and 4 bases, there was a span of 14 bases. CDR1 is LGHNA, CDR2 YSLEER, per germline. This CDR3 is 16 amino acids long. CDR3 residues: CASSPVVGLYNSPLHF. In nucleotides, the CDR3 is TGCGCCAGCAGCCCAGTGGTGGGCTTATATAATTCACCCCTCCACTTT.

This clone was found once. This chain links TRBV19 with TRBJ1-1; D possibly corresponds to TRBD1 (5 bases). V was shortened by 5 bases and J by 4 bases, with 17 bases between the two germline ends. The germline gives CDR1 LNHDA, CDR2 SQIVND (reference sequence). This CDR3 has 15 residues. CDR3 DNA sequence: TGTGCCAGTAGTGCTCGCCAGGGCGGTAGCACTGAAGCTTTCTTT. Its protein is CASSARQGGSTEAFF.

The chain carries TRBV15 and TRBJ2-7; no definite D call. Trimming cost V 6 bases and J 0 bases, with 9 bases left between them. The CDR3 runs 13 residues. Germline lookup yields CDR1 LNHNV and CDR2 YYDKDF (reference sequence). In DNA, the CDR3 is TGTGCCACCAGGAGGAGTGCCTCCTACGAGCAGTACTTC. It encodes CATRRSASYEQYF. The whole variable domain, remainder taken from reference TRBV15 and TRBJ2-7, is DAMVIQNPRYQVTQFGKPVTLSCSQTLNHNVMYWYQQKSSQAPKLLFHYYDKDFNNEADTPDNFQSRRPNTSFCFLDIRSPGLGDTAMYLCATRRSASYEQYFGPGTRLTVT.

This chain links TRBV6-6 with TRBJ1-5; TRBD1 might be the D (6 bases). From germline, CDR1 is MNHNY and CDR2 SVGAGI (reference sequence). This CDR3 has 13 residues. Trimming took off 6 bases at V and 13 bases at J, with 19 bases between the two ends. The CDR3 loop reads CASRNTRDTRQHF. In DNA, the CDR3 is TGTGCCAGCAGGAATACCCGGGACACCCGTCAGCATTTT.

The chain joins TRBV7-2 to TRBJ1-2; no definite D call. Germline CDR1 SGHTA, CDR2 FQGNSA. There are 15 residues in the CDR3. Trimming pared 1 base from V and 6 bases from J, leaving 15 bases between. This CDR3 is CASSLEEGPTHGYTF. Here the CDR3 DNA reads TGTGCCAGCAGCTTAGAGGAGGGTCCGACCCATGGCTACACCTTC.

The V call is TRBV5-1, the J call TRBJ2-1; tentative D call: TRBD2 (7 bases). Per the germline V gene, CDR1 is SGHRS and CDR2 is YFSETQ. The CDR3 is 14 amino acids. Trimming pared 1 base from V and 9 bases from J, leaving 14 bases between. The CDR3 protein is CASSLKAGQVEQFF. The CDR3 DNA follows: TGCGCCAGCAGCTTGAAAGCGGGACAAGTTGAGCAGTTCTTC.

In the case of this clone: This same CDR3 is encoded by further DNA sequences in the sample. The V and J genes are TRBV19 and TRBJ2-1; 7 nucleotides match TRBD1. CDR1 and CDR2 from the germline V gene are LNHDA and SQIVND (reference sequence). CDR3 size: 14 residues. With 3 bases clipped from V and 7 bases from J, the junction kept 6 bases outside the gene matches. The CDR3 sequence: CASSIEGAQNEQFF. As DNA, the CDR3 is TGTGCCAGTAGTATTGAGGGGGCCCAAAATGAGCAGTTCTTC.

J is TRBJ2-2 and V is TRBV4-3, with 7 nucleotides matching TRBD2. The V and J ends lost 1 base and 1 base, in that order; junction bases with no gene match: 0. Germline assignment: CDR1 LGHNA and CDR2 YSLEER. This CDR3 is built from 15 residues. The CDR3 bases are TGCGCCAGCAGCCAAGTAGCGGGGAACACCGGGGAGCTGTTTTTT. Amino acid sequence: CASSQVAGNTGELFF.

The J gene is TRBJ2-7, the V gene TRBV29-1; the match to TRBD1 covers 7 bases. The germline CDR1 and CDR2 sequences are SQVTM and ANQGSEA. Germline trimming cut 5 bases from V and 1 base from J; bases unmatched to any gene: 8. This CDR3 has 14 amino acids. The CDR3 here is CSVTSRDSSYEQYF. CDR3 DNA: TGCAGCGTTACCTCCCGGGACAGTTCCTACGAGCAGTACTTC.

The chain combines TRBV10-3 with TRBJ1-2; D not resolved. Trimming stripped 6 bases from V and 7 bases from J, with 15 bases between. Germline CDR1 is ENHRY and CDR2 is SYGVKD. The CDR3 spans 13 residues. The CDR3 spells CAIRTGGSGGYTF. The CDR3 DNA reads as TGTGCCATCAGGACCGGAGGATCAGGTGGCTACACCTTC.

The rearrangement joins TRBV5-4 to TRBJ1-4; 8 bases fit TRBD1. The CDR3 loop spans 15 amino acids. V dropped 4 bases and J dropped 0; count of bases not matched to a gene: 2. CDR1 and CDR2 from the germline V gene are SGHNT and YYREEE (reference sequence). The DNA for the CDR3 is TGTGCCAGCAGCCAGGACAGGGCAACTAATGAAAAACTGTTTTTT. This translates into CASSQDRATNEKLFF.

The chain joins TRBV30 to TRBJ2-7, with TRBD1 as a possible D gene (5 bases). Trimming pared 1 base from V and 2 bases from J, leaving 12 bases between. Germline V CDR1 and CDR2: GTSNPN, SVGIG (reference sequence). This CDR3 has 14 amino acids. The DNA of the CDR3 is TGTGCCTGGAGTGGGACACTTGCTCCCTACGAGCAGTACTTC. It yields the protein CAWSGTLAPYEQYF.

The V call is TRBV5-6, the J call TRBJ2-7, with 7 bases matching TRBD1. The CDR3 has 13 amino acids. V lost 4 bases to trimming and J lost 1 base; unmatched junction nucleotides: 2. In germline, CDR1 is SGHDT, CDR2 YYEEEE. The CDR3, as DNA: TGTGCCAGCAGCCGGGACAGATCCTACGAGCAGTACTTC. It translates to CASSRDRSYEQYF.